The 27 T cell receptor beta chains below come from one sample, sequenced in a study of cytomegalovirus exposure and HLA in healthy donors. Both 60 Vbeta primers and 13 Jbeta primers went into the PCR. The table came from immunoSEQ multiplex PCR; TCRdb's copy has only in-frame clones and leaves some out. The sample consists of under 110,000 clones, under 80% of them appearing once. The specimen was PBMCs. The receptors here all came from a man aged 35 to 55 in good health and CMV-seronegative.

The V call is TRBV27, the J call TRBJ1-1, with 8 bases fitting TRBD1. The V gene end was trimmed by 5 bases and the J gene end by 4 bases; junction bases not matched to a gene: 3. There are 13 residues in the CDR3. Germline CDR1 and CDR2: MNHEY and SMNVEV (reference sequence). Here the CDR3 reads CASSGQGVTEAFF. The CDR3 bases are TGTGCCAGCAGTGGACAGGGTGTCACTGAAGCTTTCTTT.

The chain carries TRBV4-1 and TRBJ1-1, with TRBD1 as a possible D gene (6 bases). The CDR3 contains 15 residues. CDR1 and CDR2 from the germline V gene are MGHRA and YSYEKL. The V and J ends lost 1 base and 4 bases respectively, with 13 bases between them. CDR3 loop: CASSQGPGTFTEAFF. The CDR3, as DNA: TGCGCCAGCAGCCAAGGTCCCGGGACATTCACTGAAGCTTTCTTT.

The V gene is TRBV5-1, the J gene TRBJ2-3, with 8 nucleotides matching TRBD1. Germline CDR1 is SGHRS and CDR2 is YFSETQ. J lost 2 bases, V lost 4 bases, and 6 bases had no gene match. CDR3 length: 15 residues. The CDR3 DNA sequence: TGCGCCAGCAGCCCCGACAGGGGAGACACAGATACGCAGTATTTT. It yields the protein CASSPDRGDTDTQYF.

This clone has only a few counts. The CDR3 nucleotides are TGCGCCAGCAGTTCCGGGAGATGGGGGTATGGCTACACCTTC. Translating gives CASSSGRWGYGYTF. V gene TRBV10-2 combines with J gene TRBJ1-2; D possibly corresponds to TRBD1 (5 bases). V lost 5 bases and J 5 bases, leaving 15 bases between the germline ends. Germline assignment: CDR1 WSHSY and CDR2 SAAADI. The length of the CDR3 is 14 residues.

V usage is TRBV5-4 and J usage is TRBJ1-1, with TRBD1 as a possible D gene (5 bases). The length of the CDR3 is 14 residues. Trimming took 4 bases from V and 11 from J, leaving 21 bases between them. The germline V gene has CDR1 SGHNT and CDR2 YYREEE (reference sequence). The DNA of the CDR3 is TGTGCCAGCAGCAACTTAGATACAGGCTTGGGCGCTTTCTTT. Translation gives CASSNLDTGLGAFF.

The chain is built from TRBV7-8 and TRBJ2-7; 8 bases line up with TRBD1. The CDR3 totals 17 residues. The trim removed 1 base at V and 4 bases at J, leaving 12 bases unmatched. Germline CDR1 SGHVS, CDR2 FQNEAQ. The CDR3 bases are TGTGCCAGCAGCTTAGTTTCCGGGACAGGTATGGGGTACGAGCAGTACTTC. Its protein product is CASSLVSGTGMGYEQYF.

V is TRBV19 and J is TRBJ1-2, with 8 bases that match TRBD1. From germline, CDR1 is LNHDA and CDR2 SQIVND (reference sequence). V shed 6 bases, J shed 4 bases, and the junction held 10 bases outside the gene matches. The CDR3 covers 15 residues. CDR3 residues: CASSTLDRAVYGYTF. The DNA of the CDR3 is TGTGCCAGTAGCACATTGGACAGGGCTGTCTATGGCTACACCTTC.

V gene TRBV14 combines with J gene TRBJ1-4; perhaps TRBD1 as D (6 bases). CDR3 length: 14 residues. V was shortened by 1 base and J by 8 bases, with 11 bases between the two germline ends. Germline CDR1 reads SGHDN; CDR2 reads FVKESK. The CDR3 spells CASSQAGGAEKLFF. The CDR3, as DNA: TGTGCCAGCAGCCAAGCTGGGGGCGCAGAAAAACTGTTTTTT. The entire variable domain, with the rest obtained from reference TRBV14 and TRBJ1-4, is as follows: EAGVTQFPSHSVIEKGQTVTLRCDPISGHDNLYWYRRVMGKEIKFLLHFVKESKQDESGMPNNRFLAERTGGTYSTLKVQPAELEDSGVYFCASSQAGGAEKLFFGSGTQLSVL.

Points on this clone: A read error may account for a junction end that differs from germline. This CDR3 is CSSSTYGPGEKLFF. The CDR3 DNA is TGTTCCAGCAGCACTTATGGGCCAGGGGAGAAACTGTTTTTT. The chain couples TRBV7-9 to TRBJ1-4; TRBD1 might be the D (6 bases). The CDR3 totals 14 residues. The germline V gene encodes CDR1 SEHNR and CDR2 FQNEAQ (reference sequence).

The chain is built from TRBV21-1 and TRBJ1-4. TRBV21-1 represents a pseudogene. CDR3 length: 14 residues. CDR3 nucleotide sequence: TGTGCCAGCAGCACGGGGAGAACTAATGAAAAACTGTTTTTT. Residues: CASSTGRTNEKLFF.

This chain links TRBV5-1 with TRBJ2-6; D possibly corresponds to TRBD1 (6 bases). Germline V gene lookup returns CDR1 SGHRS and CDR2 YFSETQ. Trimming removed 5 bases from V and 0 bases from J, with 12 bases in between. There are 16 residues in the CDR3. The CDR3 DNA reads as TGCGCCAGCAGAATCACAGGGCTCTCTGGGGCCAACGTCCTGACTTTC. Protein sequence: CASRITGLSGANVLTF.

The gene calls are TRBV25-1 and TRBJ2-7; 11 positions match TRBD2. Trimming cost V 3 bases and J 2 bases; bases outside gene matches: 3. CDR1 is MGHDK and CDR2 is SYGVNS in the germline V gene. The CDR3 extends over 15 amino acids. In DNA, the CDR3 is TGTGCCAGCAGTGAGGTGGGACTAGCGGCCTACGAGCAGTACTTC. Translation: CASSEVGLAAYEQYF.

This chain joins TRBV11-2 and TRBJ2-7, with unresolved D. The CDR3 has 14 residues. Germline CDR1 SGHAT, CDR2 FQNNGV. V shed 6 bases and J shed 0 bases, with 12 bases lying between them. This CDR3 is CASRLLMSSYEQYF. Written as DNA, the CDR3 is TGTGCCAGCAGGCTATTGATGTCCTCCTACGAGCAGTACTTC. Drawing the rest from reference TRBV11-2 and TRBJ2-7, the complete variable domain is EAGVAQSPRYKIIEKRQSVAFWCNPISGHATLYWYQQILGQGPKLLIQFQNNGVVDDSQLPKDRFSAERLKGVDSTLKIQPAKLEDSAVYLCASRLLMSSYEQYFGPGTRLTVT.

This chain links TRBV11-2 with TRBJ2-2, with a possible D match to TRBD1 (5 bases). Germline CDR1 reads SGHAT; CDR2 reads FQNNGV. V lost 5 bases to trimming and J lost 2 bases, with 9 bases between them. The CDR3 length is 14 residues. CDR3 loop: CASSLDRNTGELFF. As DNA, the CDR3 is TGTGCCAGCAGCCTCGACAGAAACACCGGGGAGCTGTTTTTT.

The V gene is TRBV7-8, the J gene TRBJ2-3; 12 bases are shared with TRBD2. The ends lost 1 base at V and 6 bases at J; junction bases unmatched: 17. Germline CDR1 reads SGHVS; CDR2 reads FQNEAQ. The CDR3 loop spans 20 amino acids. The CDR3 spells CASSLVGDRVLAGGKDTQYF. CDR3 bases: TGTGCCAGCAGCTTAGTGGGGGATAGGGTACTAGCGGGGGGTAAGGATACGCAGTATTTT.

J is TRBJ2-1 and V is TRBV11-3, with 10 bases lining up with TRBD2. The V gene end was trimmed by 3 bases and the J gene end by 9 bases; junction bases not matched to a gene: 8. This CDR3 region has 15 residues. Looked up from germline, CDR1 is SGHNT and CDR2 is YENEEA. The CDR3 reads CASSLLSGGATEQFF. The CDR3 nucleotides are TGTGCCAGCAGCTTGTTAAGCGGGGGGGCCACTGAGCAGTTCTTC.

The chain has TRBV7-3 and TRBJ1-3, with 7 bases that match TRBD1. This CDR3 comprises 14 residues. Trimming took 4 bases from V and 1 from J; bases not matched to a gene: 1. Germline V gene sequence: CDR1 SGHTA, CDR2 FQGTGA. CDR3 amino acids: CASSSGGSGNTIYF. CDR3 coding DNA: TGTGCCAGCAGCTCAGGGGGTTCTGGAAACACCATATATTTT.

The chain has TRBV7-9 and TRBJ1-1; no clear D gene. Germline lookup yields CDR1 SEHNR and CDR2 FQNEAQ (reference sequence). CDR3 length: 13 residues. The V end lost 3 bases, the J end lost 8 bases, and 13 bases lay between the germline ends. The CDR3 protein is CASSLGPGEEAFF. In DNA, the CDR3 is TGTGCCAGCAGCTTGGGTCCCGGGGAGGAAGCTTTCTTT.

The genes are TRBV6-6 and TRBJ2-7; a possible D gene is TRBD1 (5 bases). CDR1 and CDR2 from the germline V gene are MNHNY and SVGAGI (reference sequence). The CDR3 is 11 residues long. V gave up 2 bases and J gave up 6 bases, with 5 bases separating them. The CDR3 spells CASSYQGEQYF. The CDR3 DNA follows: TGTGCCAGCAGTTACCAGGGCGAGCAGTACTTC.

The V gene is TRBV6-5, the J gene TRBJ2-5; possibly TRBD2 for D (7 bases). The J call may be wrong; the DNA end is better matched by TRBJ2-7. The CDR3 contains 12 residues. Germline V gives CDR1 MNHEY, CDR2 SVGAGI. The CDR3 sequence: CASSGGPYEQYF. In nucleotides, the CDR3 is TGTGCCAGCTCGGGGGGCCCCTACGAGCAGTACTTC.

The chain couples TRBV4-3 to TRBJ1-2; the match to TRBD1 covers 7 bases. The trim removed 4 bases at V and 4 bases at J, leaving 0 bases unmatched. In germline, CDR1 is LGHNA, CDR2 YSLEER. This CDR3 is 12 amino acids long. Here the CDR3 reads CASSRQGYGYTF. The CDR3 bases are TGCGCCAGCAGCCGACAGGGCTATGGCTACACCTTC.

Points on this clone: At one of its ends the junction is not consistent with the germline gene, which may arise from a read error. The chain couples TRBV5-1 to TRBJ1-5; TRBD1 might be the D (6 bases). Germline loops: CDR1 SGHRS, CDR2 YFSETQ. This CDR3 has 14 residues. The CDR3 DNA sequence: TGTGCCAGCAGCTTGGTGGGGGCGAATCAGCCCCAGCATTTT. Translated: CASSLVGANQPQHF. The full variable domain, in which reference TRBV5-1 and TRBJ1-5 provide the parts outside the CDR3, is KAGVTQTPRYLIKTRGQQVTLSCSPISGHRSVSWYQQTPGQGLQFLFEYFSETQRNKGNFPGRFSGRQFSNSRSEMNVSTLELGDSALYLCASSLVGANQPQHFGDGTRLSIL.

The rearrangement links TRBV28 to TRBJ2-2, with 8 bases aligning to TRBD1. The CDR3 has 13 amino acids. V was clipped by 6 bases and J by 4 bases; unmatched bases: 1. The germline CDR1 and CDR2 sequences are MDHEN and SYDVKM. The CDR3 nucleotides are TGTGCCAGCAGCACAGGGGGCACCGGGGAGCTGTTTTTT. Translated: CASSTGGTGELFF.

The chain has TRBV7-9 and TRBJ2-4; TRBD1 might be the D (6 bases). V was pared by 1 base and J by 7 bases, with 11 bases between. Germline CDR1 SEHNR, CDR2 FQNEAQ (reference sequence). CDR3 length equals 14 residues. The CDR3 sequence: CASSLGFRGNIQYF. CDR3 nucleotides: TGTGCCAGCAGCTTAGGCTTCAGGGGCAACATTCAGTACTTC. Looking up the rest from reference TRBV7-9 and TRBJ2-4 gives the full variable domain: DTGVSQNPRHKITKRGQNVTFRCDPISEHNRLYWYRQTLGQGPEFLTYFQNEAQLEKSRLLSDRFSAERPKGSFSTLEIQRTEQGDSAMYLCASSLGFRGNIQYFGAGTRLSVL.

This rearrangement joins TRBV19 to TRBJ2-2; 8 positions agree with TRBD2. Trimming at V came to 3 bases and at J to 5 bases, leaving 8 bases not matched to a gene. CDR1 LNHDA and CDR2 SQIVND come from the germline V gene (reference sequence). There are 16 residues in the CDR3. DNA of the CDR3: TGTGCCAGTAGTATCCCGGGGGGGCCGGGGACCGGGGAGCTGTTTTTT. It is translated as CASSIPGGPGTGELFF.

In nucleotides, the CDR3 is TGTGCCAGCAGTGAGCAGGCGAACACTGAAGCTTTCTTT. This translates into CASSEQANTEAFF. The chain uses TRBV6-4 and TRBJ1-1; D is undetermined. The CDR3 consists of 13 residues. CDR1 is MRHNA, CDR2 SNTAGT, per germline. V lost 3 bases to trimming and J lost 1 base, with 6 bases between them.

This chain joins TRBV5-1 and TRBJ2-5; 13 positions agree with TRBD2. The J call may not be correct, given that the DNA end is closer to TRBJ2-7. The CDR3 extends over 15 amino acids. Germline V gives CDR1 SGHRS, CDR2 YFSETQ. CDR3 loop: CASSILAGGIYEQYF. The CDR3 DNA follows: TGCGCCAGCAGCATACTAGCGGGGGGGATCTACGAGCAGTACTTC.